The 13 T cell receptor beta chains presented below share a single source sample, sequenced in a study of cytomegalovirus exposure and HLA in healthy donors. Sequencing used immunoSEQ multiplex PCR; TCRdb keeps in-frame clones, though not all of them. This table holds over 200,000 clones, about 91% found once. Sequenced sample: PBMCs. These receptors came from a woman younger than 30 in good health and CMV-seronegative.

The gene calls are TRBV4-2 and TRBJ2-7; TRBD2 matches at 11 bases. V was clipped by 1 base and J by 3 bases; unmatched bases: 11. In germline, CDR1 is LGHNA, CDR2 YNFKEQ. This CDR3 has 18 residues. The DNA for the CDR3 is TGTGCCAGCAGCCAAGGGGGGGCCCGGGGACTAGCGGACTACGAGCAGTACTTC. It translates to CASSQGGARGLADYEQYF.

The chain recombines TRBV27 with TRBJ2-7; 10 bases match TRBD1. This CDR3 has 13 residues. J was trimmed by 9 bases and V by 3 bases; bases with no gene match: 5. Germline assignment: CDR1 MNHEY and CDR2 SMNVEV (reference sequence). CDR3 sequence reads: CASSFPTGGRQYF. The CDR3 DNA is TGTGCCAGCAGTTTCCCGACAGGGGGCAGGCAGTACTTC.

This clone has only a few counts. The CDR3 sequence is CASGVGTLVNQPQHF. CDR3 coding DNA: TGTGCCAGCGGGGTGGGGACACTGGTCAATCAGCCCCAGCATTTT. This chain joins TRBV6-1 and TRBJ1-5; TRBD1 might be the D (6 bases). Germline values: CDR1 MNHNS, CDR2 SASEGT. The CDR3 totals 15 residues. Trimming removed 8 bases at V and 3 bases at J, with 17 bases between.

The genes are TRBV7-3 and TRBJ2-5; no firm D call. The V and J ends lost 1 base and 5 bases respectively, with 11 bases between them. CDR3 length: 14 amino acids. From germline, CDR1 is SGHTA and CDR2 FQGTGA. The CDR3, as DNA: TGTGCCAGCAGCTTAAACCCCAGTCTGGAGACCCAGTACTTC. Its translation: CASSLNPSLETQYF. Looking up the rest from reference TRBV7-3 and TRBJ2-5 gives the full variable domain: GAGVSQTPSNKVTEKGKYVELRCDPISGHTALYWYRQSLGQGPEFLIYFQGTGAADDSGLPNDRFFAVRPEGSVSTLKIQRTERGDSAVYLCASSLNPSLETQYFGPGTRLLVL.

The chain joins TRBV27 to TRBJ2-3; D unresolved. This CDR3 comprises 11 residues. The germline V gene has CDR1 MNHEY and CDR2 SMNVEV (reference sequence). Trimming took off 4 bases at V and 3 bases at J, with 2 bases between the two ends. The CDR3 bases are TGTGCCAGCAGTTCGACAGATACGCAGTATTTT. As protein: CASSSTDTQYF.

The V gene is TRBV7-8, the J gene TRBJ2-7, with 10 bases lining up with TRBD2. The CDR3 loop spans 16 amino acids. CDR1 SGHVS and CDR2 FQNEAQ come from the germline V gene. Trimming at V came to 5 bases and at J to 4 bases, leaving 11 bases not matched to a gene. CDR3: CASSPHIPSGSYEQYF. CDR3 nucleotides: TGTGCCAGCAGCCCACACATCCCTAGCGGGAGTTACGAGCAGTACTTC.

The rearrangement joins TRBV5-1 to TRBJ2-7, with 8 nucleotides matching TRBD1. This CDR3 is 12 amino acids long. V was pared by 7 bases and J by 2 bases, with 2 bases of the junction left unmatched. Germline CDR1 and CDR2: SGHRS and YFSETQ. The CDR3 DNA reads TGCGCCAGCGCAGGGGGCACCTACGAGCAGTACTTC. It yields the protein CASAGGTYEQYF.

The rearrangement uses TRBV30 and TRBJ2-7, with 8 bases identical to TRBD2. The CDR3 totals 15 residues. From germline, CDR1 is GTSNPN and CDR2 SVGIG (reference sequence). The trim removed 5 bases at V and 1 base at J, leaving 10 bases unmatched. In DNA, the CDR3 is TGTGCCTGGCGCAAGGAAGCGGGAGTTTCCTACGAGCAGTACTTC. As protein: CAWRKEAGVSYEQYF.

J is TRBJ2-3 and V is TRBV4-3; 14 bases align to TRBD2. Germline V gene lookup returns CDR1 LGHNA and CDR2 YSLEER. The J segment lost 0 bases and the V segment lost 3 bases, leaving 8 bases of the junction unmatched. This CDR3 has 19 residues. The CDR3 region has the DNA TGCGCCAGCAGCCATCTTGGACTAGCGGGAGGTACTAGCACAGATACGCAGTATTTT. This codes for CASSHLGLAGGTSTDTQYF.

This clone was recorded only once. The chain recombines TRBV28 with TRBJ2-7, with 11 bases that match TRBD2. V gave up 4 bases and J gave up 4 bases; unmatched junction bases: 3. CDR3 size: 14 residues. The germline CDR1 and CDR2 sequences are MDHEN and SYDVKM. DNA for the CDR3: TGTGCCAGCAGTTCTTTAGCGGGAGGGTACGAGCAGTACTTC. This translates into CASSSLAGGYEQYF. The variable domain in full, with the rest retrieved from reference TRBV28 and TRBJ2-7, is DVKVTQSSRYLVKRTGEKVFLECVQDMDHENMFWYRQDPGLGLRLIYFSYDVKMKEKGDIPEGYSVSREKKERFSLILESASTNQTSMYLCASSSLAGGYEQYFGPGTRLTVT.

The chain employs TRBV6-1 and TRBJ2-2, with unresolved D. This CDR3 is 13 amino acids long. Trimming cost V 7 bases and J 7 bases, with 13 bases left between them. From germline, CDR1 is MNHNS and CDR2 SASEGT. This chain's CDR3 is CASNQATRGELFF. The CDR3 region has the DNA TGTGCCAGCAACCAGGCGACCCGCGGGGAGCTGTTTTTT.

V and J are TRBV6-6 and TRBJ1-2, with 7 bases matching TRBD1. The V gene's germline CDR1 is MNHNY and CDR2 SVGAGI (reference sequence). The CDR3 consists of 15 residues. Trimming cost V 5 bases and J 3 bases; bases outside gene matches: 9. This chain's CDR3 is CASSRGQEPHYGYTF. For the CDR3, the DNA is TGTGCCAGCAGTCGCGGACAGGAGCCTCACTATGGCTACACCTTC.

The J gene is TRBJ1-4, the V gene TRBV7-9; D may be TRBD1 (5 bases). The germline V and J ends were trimmed by 5 bases and 5 bases, with 21 bases remaining between them. The CDR3 totals 17 residues. Germline CDR1 SEHNR, CDR2 FQNEAQ (reference sequence). CDR3 DNA: TGTGCCAGCAGCCCTCATGGCGGTGGGGCTTTGAATGAAAAACTGTTTTTT. Its translation: CASSPHGGGALNEKLFF.